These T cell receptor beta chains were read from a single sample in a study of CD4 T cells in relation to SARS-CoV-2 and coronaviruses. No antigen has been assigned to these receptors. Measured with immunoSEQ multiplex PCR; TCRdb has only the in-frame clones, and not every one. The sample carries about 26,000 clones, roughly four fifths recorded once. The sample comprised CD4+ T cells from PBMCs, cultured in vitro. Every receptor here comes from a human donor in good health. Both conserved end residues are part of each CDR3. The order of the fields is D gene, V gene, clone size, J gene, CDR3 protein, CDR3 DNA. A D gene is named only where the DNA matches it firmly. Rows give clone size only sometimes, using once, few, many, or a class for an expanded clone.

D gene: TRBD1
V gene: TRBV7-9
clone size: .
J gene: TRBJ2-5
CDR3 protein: CASSLGRTGSIETQYF
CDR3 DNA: TGTGCCAGCAGCTTAGGCCGGACAGGGAGTATCGAGACCCAGTACTTC

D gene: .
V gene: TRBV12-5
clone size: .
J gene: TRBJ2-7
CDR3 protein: CASGPPGWEQYF
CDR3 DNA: TGTGCTAGTGGGCCGCCGGGGTGGGAGCAGTACTTC

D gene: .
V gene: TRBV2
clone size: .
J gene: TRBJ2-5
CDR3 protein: CASRSRNQETQYF
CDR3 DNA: TGTGCCAGCCGTTCCAGAAACCAAGAGACCCAGTACTTC

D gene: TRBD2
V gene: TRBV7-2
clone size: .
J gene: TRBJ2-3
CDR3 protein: CASSFSGGPDTQYF
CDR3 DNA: TGTGCCAGCAGCTTTTCGGGAGGGCCAGATACGCAGTATTTT

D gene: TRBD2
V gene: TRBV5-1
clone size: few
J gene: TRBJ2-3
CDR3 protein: CASSLTAGGPTDTQYF
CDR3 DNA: TGCGCCAGCAGCTTAACAGCGGGGGGGCCGACAGATACGCAGTATTTT

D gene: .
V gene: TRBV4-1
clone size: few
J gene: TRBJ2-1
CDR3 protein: CASSQDYEAASAAYNEQFF
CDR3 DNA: TGCGCCAGCAGCCAAGATTACGAAGCGGCTAGCGCAGCCTACAATGAGCAGTTCTTC

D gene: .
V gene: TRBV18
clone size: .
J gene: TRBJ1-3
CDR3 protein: CASSPGAGNTIYF
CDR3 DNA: TGTGCCAGCTCACCAGGGGCAGGAAACACCATATATTTT

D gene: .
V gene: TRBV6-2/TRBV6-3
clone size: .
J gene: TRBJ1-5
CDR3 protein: CASSYEGQSQHF
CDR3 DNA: TGTGCCAGCAGTTACGAGGGGCAGTCCCAGCATTTT

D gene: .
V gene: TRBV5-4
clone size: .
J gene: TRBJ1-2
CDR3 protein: CASSLGLAGDGYTF
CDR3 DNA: TGTGCCAGCAGCTTGGGATTAGCGGGGGATGGCTACACCTTC

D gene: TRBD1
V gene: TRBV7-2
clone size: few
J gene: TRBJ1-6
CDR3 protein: CASSERQGGNSPLHF
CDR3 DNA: TGTGCCAGCAGCGAGCGACAGGGGGGTAATTCACCCCTCCACTTT

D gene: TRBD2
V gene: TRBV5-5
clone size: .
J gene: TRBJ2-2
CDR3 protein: CASSTGLAGHLTGELFF
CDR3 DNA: TGTGCCAGCAGCACAGGACTAGCGGGTCATCTTACCGGGGAGCTGTTTTTT

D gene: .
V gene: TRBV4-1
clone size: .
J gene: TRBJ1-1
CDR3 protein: CASSQVEVGTEAFF
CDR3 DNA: TGCGCCAGCAGCCAAGTGGAGGTCGGGACTGAAGCTTTCTTT

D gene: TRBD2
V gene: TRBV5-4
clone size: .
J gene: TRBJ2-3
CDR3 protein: CASSLARGGASDTQYF
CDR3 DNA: TGTGCCAGCAGCTTGGCCCGGGGGGGGGCATCAGATACGCAGTATTTT

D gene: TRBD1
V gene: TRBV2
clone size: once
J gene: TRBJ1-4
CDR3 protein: CASSGTGGGTNEKLFF
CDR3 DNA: TGTGCCAGCAGTGGGACAGGGGGGGGAACTAATGAAAAACTGTTTTTT

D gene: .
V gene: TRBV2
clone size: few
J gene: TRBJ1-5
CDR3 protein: CASSAYSNQPQHF
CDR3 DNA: TGTGCCAGCAGTGCGTATAGCAATCAGCCCCAGCATTTT

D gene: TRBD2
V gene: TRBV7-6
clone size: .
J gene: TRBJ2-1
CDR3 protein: CASSSSGMFGNEQFF
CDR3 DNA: TGTGCCAGCAGCTCTAGCGGGATGTTTGGCAATGAGCAGTTCTTC

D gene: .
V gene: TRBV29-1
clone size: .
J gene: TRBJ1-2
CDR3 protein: CSVGSGSGWGYTF
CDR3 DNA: TGCAGCGTCGGTTCGGGGTCAGGTTGGGGCTACACCTTC

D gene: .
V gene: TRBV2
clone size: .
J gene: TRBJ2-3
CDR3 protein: CASSDSGGYTDTQYF
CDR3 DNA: TGTGCCAGCAGTGATTCTGGGGGGTACACAGATACGCAGTATTTT

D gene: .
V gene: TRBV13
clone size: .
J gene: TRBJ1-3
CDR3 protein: CASSEHLGNTIYF
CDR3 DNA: TGTGCCAGCAGCGAACACCTGGGGAACACCATATATTTT

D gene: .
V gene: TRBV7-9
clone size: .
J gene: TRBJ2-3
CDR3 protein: CASSSAAHTQYF
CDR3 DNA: TGTGCCAGCAGCTCCGCTGCCCATACGCAGTATTTT

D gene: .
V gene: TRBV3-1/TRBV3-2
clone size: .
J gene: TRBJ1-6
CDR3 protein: CASCGSYNSPLHF
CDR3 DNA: TGTGCCAGCTGCGGCTCCTATAATTCACCCCTCCACTTT

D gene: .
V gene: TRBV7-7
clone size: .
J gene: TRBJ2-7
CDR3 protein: CASSFRPGDEQYF
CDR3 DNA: TGTGCCAGCAGCTTCCGCCCCGGGGACGAGCAGTACTTC

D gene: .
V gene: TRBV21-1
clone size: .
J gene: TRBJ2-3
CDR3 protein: CASSKEQSTDTQYF
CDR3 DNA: TGTGCCAGCAGCAAAGAGCAAAGCACAGATACGCAGTATTTT

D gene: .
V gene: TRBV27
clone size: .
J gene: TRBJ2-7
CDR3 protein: CASSLSWLGTGIYEQYF
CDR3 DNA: TGTGCCAGCAGTTTATCGTGGTTAGGGACGGGAATTTACGAGCAGTACTTC

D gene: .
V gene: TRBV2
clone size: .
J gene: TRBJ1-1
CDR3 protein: CASSEEALGTEAFF
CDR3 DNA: TGTGCCAGCAGTGAAGAAGCTTTGGGGACTGAAGCTTTCTTT

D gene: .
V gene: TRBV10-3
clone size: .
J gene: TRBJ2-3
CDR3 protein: CAISGQTTDTQYF
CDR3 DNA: TGTGCCATCAGTGGACAGACCACAGATACGCAGTATTTT

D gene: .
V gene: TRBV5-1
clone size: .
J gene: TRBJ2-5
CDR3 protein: CASSALGRVGETQYF
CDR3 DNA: TGCGCCAGCAGCGCCCTGGGCAGGGTGGGGGAGACCCAGTACTTC

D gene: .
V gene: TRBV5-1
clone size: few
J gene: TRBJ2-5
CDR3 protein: CASSLVEGIETQYF
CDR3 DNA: TGCGCCAGCAGCTTGGTAGAGGGGATAGAGACCCAGTACTTC

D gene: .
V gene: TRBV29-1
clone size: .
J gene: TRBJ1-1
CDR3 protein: CSVARGTEAFF
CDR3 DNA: TGCAGCGTAGCAAGAGGGACTGAAGCTTTCTTT

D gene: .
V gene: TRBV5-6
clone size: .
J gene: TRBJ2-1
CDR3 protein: CASSLGHQSNEQFF
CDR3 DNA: TGTGCCAGCAGCTTGGGGCATCAGTCGAATGAGCAGTTCTTC

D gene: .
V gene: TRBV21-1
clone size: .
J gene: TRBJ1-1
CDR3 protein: CASSNRGGDTEAFF
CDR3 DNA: TGTGCCAGCAGCAACCGCGGGGGCGACACTGAAGCTTTCTTT